These 6 T cell receptor beta chains originate from one sample sequenced in a study of Ad26.COV2.S vaccination and SARS-CoV-2 variants. The treatment: 19 received Ad26.COV2.S at low or high dose, single or two shots; 5 received placebo; per-sample allocation not given. Sampling happened 63 days after the first vaccine or placebo injection. Clones were sequenced by immunoSEQ multiplex PCR, and TCRdb holds only the in-frame ones, with some missing. The sample holds some 330,000 clones, under 90% seen once. The starting material was peripheral blood, obtained in a trial of Ad26.COV2.S vaccine versus placebo. Receptor source: a person aged 18-60 years who received the Ad26.COV2.S COVID-19 vaccine or a placebo.

The chain links TRBV6-6 to TRBJ1-5, with a tentative D call TRBD1 (5 bases). Germline CDR1 MNHNY, CDR2 SVGAGI (reference sequence). This CDR3 comprises 12 residues. Written as DNA, the CDR3 is TGTGTAGCGACAGCGGGTGATCAGCCCCAGCATTTT. This translates into CVATAGDQPQHF.

The J gene is TRBJ1-4, the V gene TRBV25-1; possibly TRBD1 for D (5 bases). Germline V gene lookup returns CDR1 MGHDK and CDR2 SYGVNS. The CDR3 runs to 17 residues. With 6 bases removed from V and 4 bases from J, the gap between germline ends came to 21 bases. The CDR3 nucleotides read TGTGCCAGCAGCAACCCTGGGCGGGGCGGATTTAATGAAAAACTGTTTTTT. The encoded protein is CASSNPGRGGFNEKLFF.

This chain joins TRBV9 and TRBJ2-5; D not certain. The CDR3 spans 15 residues. In germline, CDR1 is SGDLS, CDR2 YYNGEE. V lost 1 base and J lost 2, with 12 bases in between. CDR3 DNA sequence: TGTGCCAGCAGCGTAATGGACGGTCGACAAGAGACCCAGTACTTC. Translated, it gives CASSVMDGRQETQYF.

The rearrangement links TRBV28 to TRBJ2-3; no firm D call. Trimming shortened V by 2 bases and J by 1 base, and 10 bases separated the two germline ends. The CDR3 extends over 15 amino acids. The germline V gene has CDR1 MDHEN and CDR2 SYDVKM. For the CDR3, the DNA is TGTGCCAGCAGTTTAATTACTCTCGGCACAGATACGCAGTATTTT. Protein sequence: CASSLITLGTDTQYF.

The rearrangement uses TRBV6-2 or TRBV6-3 and TRBJ2-5; D is ambiguous. V shed 3 bases and J shed 8 bases, with 7 bases lying between them. Germline V lookup: CDR1 MNHEY, CDR2 SVGEGT. This CDR3 comprises 11 residues. The CDR3 nucleotides read TGTGCCAGCAGTTATGGCGCAACCCAGTACTTC. Amino acids: CASSYGATQYF.

This chain links TRBV28 with TRBJ1-4, with 9 positions matching TRBD1. The germline V gene encodes CDR1 MDHEN and CDR2 SYDVKM. This CDR3 is 15 amino acids long. V was pared by 5 bases and J by 5 bases, with 6 bases of the junction left unmatched. CDR3 region: CASSLPGTGNEKLFF. CDR3 DNA: TGTGCCAGCAGTCTCCCCGGGACAGGGAATGAAAAACTGTTTTTT.